Below, 22 T cell receptor beta chains from the same sample are listed, as sequenced in a study of cytomegalovirus exposure and HLA in healthy donors. PCR primers comprised 60 Vbeta and 13 Jbeta primers. Method: immunoSEQ multiplex PCR; TCRdb's copy keeps in-frame clones and lacks some. The table includes 150,000 to 200,000 clones, approximately 84% detected once. The sample comprised PBMCs. These receptors originate from a male donor in good health and CMV-seropositive.

This clone was observed a few times. The chain employs TRBV5-1 and TRBJ1-2; TRBD1 aligns across 7 bases. V lost 0 bases to trimming and J lost 8 bases; unmatched junction nucleotides: 4. Germline loops: CDR1 SGHRS, CDR2 YFSETQ. This CDR3 spans 13 amino acids. CDR3 sequence: CASSLDRGTGYTF. The CDR3 DNA follows: TGCGCCAGCAGCTTGGACAGGGGCACGGGCTACACCTTC.

The chain has TRBV30 and TRBJ2-7, with D possibly matching TRBD1 (6 bases). V lost 5 bases and J lost 3, with 29 bases in between. The CDR3 is 18 amino acids. CDR1 and CDR2 from the germline V gene are GTSNPN and SVGIG (reference sequence). The CDR3 coding sequence is TGTGCCTGGGCTGACAGGACCGCTTATCTACGCCGAAACTACGAGCAGTACTTC. Its translation: CAWADRTAYLRRNYEQYF.

The V call is TRBV2, the J call TRBJ2-7; the match to TRBD1 covers 12 bases. CDR3 size: 12 residues. Germline CDR1 is SNHLY and CDR2 is FYNNEI. V dropped 10 bases and J dropped 5; count of bases not matched to a gene: 3. The CDR3 region has the DNA TGTGCCATCGGGACAGGGGGCCACGAGCAGTACTTC. Translating it yields CAIGTGGHEQYF.

The chain is built from TRBV30 and TRBJ2-3; the match to TRBD2 covers 7 bases. The CDR3 loop spans 16 amino acids. CDR1 GTSNPN and CDR2 SVGIG come from the germline V gene (reference sequence). J lost 0 bases, V lost 0 bases, and 6 bases had no gene match. The CDR3 protein is CAWSVLKRGSTDTQYF. Here the CDR3 DNA reads TGTGCCTGGAGTGTATTAAAGCGGGGTAGCACAGATACGCAGTATTTT. The entire variable domain, with the rest obtained from reference TRBV30 and TRBJ2-3, is as follows: SQTIHQWPATLVQPVGSPLSLECTVEGTSNPNLYWYRQAAGRGLQLLFYSVGIGQISSEVPQNLSASRPQDRQFILSSKKLLLSDSGFYLCAWSVLKRGSTDTQYFGPGTRLTVL.

On this clone itself: Relative to the germline gene, one junction end is altered; a read error may explain this. The chain joins TRBV13 to TRBJ1-2; D may be TRBD1 (6 bases). Germline V CDR1 and CDR2: PRHDT, FYEKMQ (reference sequence). The CDR3 runs 15 residues. Here the CDR3 reads CASSLGGGGGLGYTF. The DNA of the CDR3 is TGTGCCAGCAGTTTAGGGGGTGGCGGCGGGCTTGGCTACACCTTC.

CDR3 coding DNA: TGTGCCAGCAGTTTAGGAACAGTGTATGGCTACACCTTC. Its protein is CASSLGTVYGYTF. The chain couples TRBV28 to TRBJ1-2; D gene unclear. Germline values: CDR1 MDHEN, CDR2 SYDVKM. Trimming left V 2 bases short and J 5 bases short, with 9 bases between. This CDR3 region has 13 residues.

This chain uses TRBV7-6 with TRBJ1-1; TRBD1 matches at 8 bases. Germline CDR1 reads SGHVS; CDR2 reads FNYEAQ. This CDR3 has 13 amino acids. The junction had 7 bases not matched to a gene; V was cut back by 2 bases and J by 11 bases. This CDR3 reads CASSLLDRDDAFF. CDR3 in DNA: TGTGCCAGCAGCTTATTGGACAGGGATGATGCTTTCTTT.

This chain uses TRBV5-1 with TRBJ1-1, with TRBD1 matching 10 bases. After removal of 3 bases from V and 7 bases from J, the junction contained 6 bases not matched to a gene. In germline, CDR1 is SGHRS, CDR2 YFSETQ. The CDR3 length is 14 residues. In DNA, the CDR3 is TGCGCCAGCAGCTGGGACAGGGGATACAGTGAAGCTTTCTTT. Encoded protein: CASSWDRGYSEAFF.

The V gene is TRBV11-3, the J gene TRBJ1-1; 11 bases line up with TRBD1. The ends lost 5 bases at V and 5 bases at J; junction bases unmatched: 4. CDR1 SGHNT and CDR2 YENEEA come from the germline V gene. CDR3 length equals 14 residues. The chain's CDR3 is CASSPGTGGTEAFF. The CDR3 region has the DNA TGTGCCAGCAGCCCAGGGACAGGGGGTACTGAAGCTTTCTTT. The full variable domain, rest sourced from reference TRBV11-3 and TRBJ1-1, is EAGVVQSPRYKIIEKKQPVAFWCNPISGHNTLYWYLQNLGQGPELLIRYENEEAVDDSQLPKDRFSAERLKGVDSTLKIQPAELGDSAVYLCASSPGTGGTEAFFGQGTRLTVV.

This rearrangement joins TRBV27 to TRBJ1-5, with D possibly matching TRBD1 (5 bases). The V gene's germline CDR1 is MNHEY and CDR2 SMNVEV (reference sequence). V was cut by 2 bases and J by 7 bases, with 12 bases left in between. The CDR3 extends over 14 amino acids. Here the CDR3 DNA reads TGTGCCAGCAGTTTAGGGGGGGTTTCACAGCCCCAGCATTTT. It is translated as CASSLGGVSQPQHF.

This clone was seen just once. This chain connects TRBV5-8 to TRBJ2-1; the match to TRBD2 covers 10 bases. This CDR3 has 17 residues. V lost 3 bases and J lost 7; bases outside the gene matches: 13. Germline loops: CDR1 SGHTS, CDR2 YDEGEE. DNA for the CDR3: TGTGCCAGCAGCTCACCTAGCGGGAGATCGACAGGGAATGAGCAGTTCTTC. Encoded protein: CASSSPSGRSTGNEQFF. The full variable domain, rest sourced from reference TRBV5-8 and TRBJ2-1, is EAGVTQSPTHLIKTRGQQATLRCSPISGHTSVYWYQQALGLGLQFLLWYDEGEERNRGNFPPRFSGRQFPNYSSELNVNALELEDSALYLCASSSPSGRSTGNEQFFGPGTRLTVL.

This clone was recorded a few times. This chain uses TRBV5-6 with TRBJ1-2, with TRBD1 matching 8 bases. Germline assignment: CDR1 SGHDT and CDR2 YYEEEE. This CDR3 has 15 amino acids. V shed 1 base, J shed 4 bases, and the junction held 6 bases outside the gene matches. CDR3 amino acids: CASSLNLDRGYGYTF. CDR3 nucleotides: TGTGCCAGCAGCTTGAACTTAGACAGGGGCTATGGCTACACCTTC.

This sequence joins TRBV27 and TRBJ1-5, with TRBD1 identical over 8 bases. The CDR3 runs 13 residues. V lost 3 bases and J lost 7; bases outside the gene matches: 2. Per the germline V gene, CDR1 is MNHEY and CDR2 is SMNVEV (reference sequence). CDR3 DNA sequence: TGTGCCAGCAGTTTCCAGGGGGCCCAGCCCCAGCATTTT. It codes for CASSFQGAQPQHF.

V is TRBV6-5 and J is TRBJ1-1; possibly TRBD1 for D (6 bases). The V end lost 7 bases, the J end lost 4 bases, and 16 bases lay between the germline ends. Germline V gene data show CDR1 as MNHEY and CDR2 as SVGAGI. The CDR3 length is 14 residues. The CDR3 region has the DNA TGTGCCAGCACCACGAGATACAGGGCCACTGAAGCTTTCTTT. It encodes CASTTRYRATEAFF.

This clone was picked up one time. The chain is built from TRBV6-5 and TRBJ2-3, with 8 bases that match TRBD2. Losses at the gene ends were 6 bases for V and 2 bases for J; bases not matched to a gene: 4. The CDR3 has 14 residues. In germline, CDR1 is MNHEY, CDR2 SVGAGI. The CDR3 region has the DNA TGTGCCAGCAGCCAGGGACTAGTCACAGATACGCAGTATTTT. Translated: CASSQGLVTDTQYF.

CDR3 sequence reads: CAWSQGAGNEQFF. The CDR3 bases are TGTGCCTGGAGTCAGGGGGCGGGCAATGAGCAGTTCTTC. This rearrangement joins TRBV30 to TRBJ2-1; 8 positions agree with TRBD1. The CDR3 is made up of 13 amino acids. CDR1 is GTSNPN and CDR2 is SVGIG in the germline V gene (reference sequence). Trimming removed 2 bases from V and 6 bases from J; junction bases left unmatched: 3.

The genes are TRBV9 and TRBJ1-1; the D is unclear. Germline loops: CDR1 SGDLS, CDR2 YYNGEE. Trimming left V 4 bases short and J 1 base short, with 11 bases between. The CDR3 is 14 amino acids. This CDR3 reads CASSSLRGNTEAFF. In DNA, the CDR3 is TGTGCCAGCAGCTCCCTCCGCGGGAACACTGAAGCTTTCTTT.

The chain has TRBV4-1 and TRBJ2-7, with D possibly TRBD2 on 6 matching bases. CDR3 length equals 13 residues. Germline-derived CDR1 and CDR2 are MGHRA and YSYEKL. Deletions cut 1 base from V and 3 bases from J, with 7 bases between. CDR3: CASSQVTSYEQYF. CDR3 DNA: TGCGCCAGCAGCCAAGTGACTAGCTACGAGCAGTACTTC.

This clone has just one count. The chain employs TRBV15 and TRBJ1-2; D may be TRBD1 (6 bases). CDR3 length equals 15 residues. CDR1 is LNHNV and CDR2 is YYDKDF in the germline V gene (reference sequence). Trimming stripped 1 base from V and 10 bases from J, with 19 bases between. The DNA of the CDR3 is TGTGCCACCAGCAGAGTCCTAACAGGGCTCAATGACTACACCTTC. Amino acids: CATSRVLTGLNDYTF. The full variable domain, its missing parts supplied by reference TRBV15 and TRBJ1-2, is DAMVIQNPRYQVTQFGKPVTLSCSQTLNHNVMYWYQQKSSQAPKLLFHYYDKDFNNEADTPDNFQSRRPNTSFCFLDIRSPGLGDTAMYLCATSRVLTGLNDYTFGSGTRLTVV.

The chain joins TRBV27 to TRBJ2-7, with a tentative D call TRBD1 (6 bases). V lost 8 bases, J lost 0 bases, and 14 bases lay in between. Germline CDR1 MNHEY, CDR2 SMNVEV (reference sequence). The CDR3 is made up of 14 amino acids. CDR3 region: CASSVWGPSYEQYF. CDR3 bases: TGTGCCAGCTCTGTTTGGGGGCCCTCCTACGAGCAGTACTTC.

This clone appeared a few times. The V and J genes are TRBV7-6 and TRBJ1-1; TRBD1 aligns across 9 bases. V trimming: 5 bases; J trimming: 2 bases; junction bases outside the gene matches: 9. Germline CDR1 SGHVS, CDR2 FNYEAQ. The CDR3 covers 16 residues. CDR3 amino acids: CASSGGGQGGNTEAFF. CDR3 DNA: TGTGCCAGCAGCGGGGGGGGACAGGGTGGAAACACTGAAGCTTTCTTT.

This chain connects TRBV6-5 to TRBJ1-6; possibly TRBD1 for D (5 bases). From germline, CDR1 is MNHEY and CDR2 SVGAGI. The CDR3 length is 15 residues. Trimming shortened V by 6 bases and J by 6 bases, and 15 bases separated the two germline ends. In DNA, the CDR3 is TGTGCCAGCAGCCTCCAGGGCCGGATTAATTCACCCCTCCACTTT. Amino acid sequence: CASSLQGRINSPLHF.